The sequence of this T cell receptor beta chain was determined in a study of response to subunit inactivated influenza vaccine. The study's findings and limits: After each seasonal influenza vaccination, few new T cells are recruited, the authors suggested.

For this clonotype: Its antigen is undetermined.

The CDR3 loop spans 17 amino acids. V lost 3 bases and J 2 bases, leaving 20 bases between the germline ends. Germline loops: CDR1 DFQATT, CDR2 SNEGSKA (reference sequence). A single record per CDR3 protein comes from TCRdb applying MiXCR to the RT-PCR reads. The table has a few hundred thousand distinct CDR3 sequences, 20% to 25% seen once. Sequenced here: PBMCs from blood, sampled around 22 months after vaccination. The receptor comes from a man aged 45 to 75 who received an inactivated influenza vaccine. The V and J genes are TRBV20-1 and TRBJ1-3; D is perhaps TRBD1 (5 bases). DNA for the CDR3: TGCAGTGCTAGCGGCAGGGCGGGGTGGGGGGCTGGAAACACCATATATTTT. This sequence encodes CSASGRAGWGAGNTIYF.